Below, 10 T cell receptor beta chains from the same sample are listed, as sequenced in a study of T cell changes during pregnancy in multiple sclerosis. The method was immunoSEQ multiplex PCR; TCRdb's version includes in-frame clones alone and lacks a portion of them. Of about 86,000 clones listed, 85% to 95% are singletons. Sequenced here: peripheral blood, sampled in the first trimester of pregnancy. The receptors were gathered from a female donor in good health, enrolled as a control in a pregnancy study.

V usage is TRBV2 and J usage is TRBJ2-5; 7 bases are a match to TRBD2. Germline-derived CDR1 and CDR2 are SNHLY and FYNNEI. CDR3 size: 14 residues. The trim removed 5 bases at V and 2 bases at J, leaving 5 bases unmatched. In nucleotides, the CDR3 is TGTGCCAGCAGTCGGGACTACACTCAAGAGACCCAGTACTTC. Its protein is CASSRDYTQETQYF.

The CDR3 protein is CASSQVIKRDTSERSNEQYF. The CDR3 nucleotides read TGTGCCAGCAGCCAAGTGATTAAGAGGGATACTAGCGAAAGAAGTAACGAGCAGTACTTC. The chain links TRBV4-2 to TRBJ2-7, with 7 bases aligning to TRBD2. The CDR3 sequence is 20 residues long. V was pared by 1 base and J by 5 bases, with 23 bases of the junction left unmatched. CDR1 and CDR2 (germline): LGHNA, YNFKEQ.

CDR3 sequence: CASSLPNQGKSSYEQYF. The CDR3, as DNA: TGTGCCAGCAGCTTACCAAACCAGGGAAAGAGCTCCTACGAGCAGTACTTC. The chain combines TRBV13 with TRBJ2-7, with D tentatively TRBD1 (5 bases). The CDR3 sequence is 17 residues long. Trimming removed 2 bases from V and 0 bases from J, with 17 bases in between. Looked up from germline, CDR1 is PRHDT and CDR2 is FYEKMQ (reference sequence).

This rearrangement joins TRBV5-1 to TRBJ2-2, with a tentative D call TRBD1 (6 bases). Deletions cut 4 bases from V and 6 bases from J, with 16 bases between. Germline CDR1 SGHRS, CDR2 YFSETQ. The CDR3 contains 15 residues. CDR3 nucleotides: TGCGCCAGCAGCGCCTACGACAGGTCCCCCGGGGAGCTGTTTTTT. Protein sequence: CASSAYDRSPGELFF.

This clone came up once. The chain joins TRBV27 to TRBJ2-5; 7 bases map to TRBD1. This CDR3 comprises 13 residues. Trimming at V came to 4 bases and at J to 4 bases, leaving 3 bases not matched to a gene. Germline CDR1 and CDR2: MNHEY and SMNVEV (reference sequence). This CDR3 is CASSSRDRETQYF. In DNA form, the CDR3 reads TGTGCCAGCAGTTCCCGGGACAGAGAGACCCAGTACTTC.

The genes are TRBV5-1 and TRBJ2-1; D is undetermined. The CDR3 extends over 14 amino acids. Germline V gene lookup returns CDR1 SGHRS and CDR2 YFSETQ. Deletions cut 3 bases from V and 6 bases from J, with 13 bases between. In DNA, the CDR3 is TGCGCCAGCAGCTCCACGCACCCGGTCAATGAGCAGTTCTTC. It specifies CASSSTHPVNEQFF.

V and J are TRBV18 and TRBJ1-6; D is unresolved. The germline V gene has CDR1 KGHSH and CDR2 LQKENI. This CDR3 is 13 amino acids long. Trimming pared 4 bases from V and 8 bases from J, leaving 9 bases between. For the CDR3, the DNA is TGTGCCAGCTCACGCTCCACGGATTCACCCCTCCACTTT. Amino acid sequence: CASSRSTDSPLHF.

The CDR3 nucleotides are TGTGCCAGCAGCAGACGGGGGACTGGAAACACCATATATTTT. Protein: CASSRRGTGNTIYF. This chain joins TRBV7-9 and TRBJ1-3, with a tentative D call TRBD1 (5 bases). The CDR3 loop spans 14 amino acids. The V gene's germline CDR1 is SEHNR and CDR2 FQNEAQ (reference sequence). V dropped 5 bases and J dropped 2 bases, with 10 bases sitting between them.

This chain connects TRBV7-2 to TRBJ2-1; D unclear. Trimming stripped 0 bases from V and 0 bases from J, with 3 bases between. Germline CDR1 SGHTA, CDR2 FQGNSA. The CDR3 sequence is 14 residues long. For the CDR3, the DNA is TGTGCCAGCAGCTTAGCCAGCTCCTACAATGAGCAGTTCTTC. Translating gives CASSLASSYNEQFF.

The chain joins TRBV9 to TRBJ2-7; TRBD2 aligns across 9 bases. V shed 3 bases, J shed 6 bases, and the junction held 7 bases outside the gene matches. The CDR3 sequence is 14 residues long. Germline CDR1 and CDR2: SGDLS and YYNGEE. The CDR3 sequence: CASSAGLAGTEQYF. The CDR3 coding sequence is TGTGCCAGCAGCGCGGGACTAGCAGGGACCGAGCAGTACTTC.